This TCR beta chain was sequenced in a study of OX40 agonist ivuxolimab in advanced cancers. Study context: Ivuxolimab, an agonistic anti-OX40 (CD134) antibody, was given to patients.

The CDR3 totals 16 residues. Generated by immunoSEQ multiplex PCR, the TCRdb table keeps only in-frame clones and is missing some. The data hold some 37,000 clones, with 82% observed a single time. In regard to this clone: As yet, its antigen is unknown.

Whole-study findings and limits: Some of the lowest clonal expansion was seen in partial responders at 0.1-3.0 mg/kg.

The sequences come from CD4+ or CD8+ T cells sorted from blood, collected in a trial of the OX40 agonist ivuxolimab. The sequence came from an adult with an advanced solid tumor such as melanoma, head and neck, liver or kidney cancer. The V gene is TRBV1, the J gene TRBJ1-2. TRBV1 is a listed pseudogene. CDR3 in DNA: TGCACCAGCAGCAAACACCGTTTGCGAAAGACCTATGGCTACACCTTC. Its translation: CTSSKHRLRKTYGYTF.